A single sample is the source of the 9 T cell receptor beta chains below, sequenced in a study of identical twins. TCRdb fed the 5' RACE reads into MiXCR, producing one record per CDR3 protein. This sample carries roughly 1,500,000 distinct CDR3 sequences, less than 35% of them seen once, and the ten largest clones take approximately 0.29%. The sample was cord blood. Source of these receptors: a newborn girl in good health.

This rearrangement joins TRBV29-1 to TRBJ2-5, with TRBD2 matching 11 bases. Germline V gene data show CDR1 as SQVTM and CDR2 as ANQGSEA. With V trimmed by 4 bases and J by 2 bases, 3 bases remained unmatched. The CDR3 is made up of 14 amino acids. For the CDR3, the DNA is TGCAGCGTTGCCCTAGCGGGAGGACAAGAGACCCAGTACTTC. Protein sequence: CSVALAGGQETQYF.

As to this clonotype: The junction and the germline gene differ at one end; a read error may be behind it. The chain combines TRBV4-2 with TRBJ2-1, with TRBD2 matching 9 bases. From germline, CDR1 is LGHNA and CDR2 YNFKEQ. The CDR3 sequence is 14 residues long. CDR3 in DNA: TGTCCCAGCAGCCAAGATCGACTAGCGGTTGAGCAGTTCTTC. Protein product: CPSSQDRLAVEQFF.

There are many counts of this clonotype. The rearrangement links TRBV7-9 to TRBJ2-1; D is possibly TRBD2 (5 bases). The V gene's germline CDR1 is SEHNR and CDR2 FQNEAQ (reference sequence). V lost 11 bases to trimming and J lost 3 bases, with 11 bases between them. There are 12 residues in the CDR3. The CDR3 sequence is CAVKLGYNEQFF. In DNA form, the CDR3 reads TGTGCCGTCAAACTAGGCTACAATGAGCAGTTCTTC. The full variable domain, rest sourced from reference TRBV7-9 and TRBJ2-1, is DTGVSQNPRHKITKRGQNVTFRCDPISEHNRLYWYRQTLGQGPEFLTYFQNEAQLEKSRLLSDRFSAERPKGSFSTLEIQRTEQGDSAMYLCAVKLGYNEQFFGPGTRLTVL.

This chain links TRBV28 with TRBJ2-1; no clear D gene. The CDR3 extends over 13 amino acids. CDR1 is MDHEN, CDR2 SYDVKM, per germline. Trimming pared 3 bases from V and 6 bases from J, leaving 9 bases between. The CDR3 DNA sequence: TGTGCCAGCAGTTTTCACACGACCAATGAGCAGTTCTTC. It yields the protein CASSFHTTNEQFF.

A remark on this clonotype: An end of the junction differs from the germline gene, which may be a read error. The rearrangement links TRBV12-5 to TRBJ2-1; TRBD2 agrees at 8 bases. The CDR3 length is 17 residues. The V gene's germline CDR1 is LGHNT and CDR2 FRNRAP. Here the CDR3 reads CASGLPNGGVAYDEQFF. The CDR3, as DNA: TGTGCTAGTGGTTTGCCCAACGGGGGGGTCGCCTACGATGAGCAGTTCTTC.

The chain is built from TRBV18 and TRBJ1-1; D possibly corresponds to TRBD1 (5 bases). The V end was cut by 3 bases, the J end by 0 bases, with 11 bases between. This CDR3 contains 15 residues. The germline V gene encodes CDR1 KGHSH and CDR2 LQKENI. Here the CDR3 DNA reads TGTGCCAGCTCACCGACAGCAAAGATGAACACTGAAGCTTTCTTT. Its protein is CASSPTAKMNTEAFF.

J is TRBJ2-7 and V is TRBV28; D is perhaps TRBD2 (6 bases). V was shortened by 3 bases and J by 3 bases, with 12 bases between the two germline ends. The CDR3 is 14 residues long. Per the germline V gene, CDR1 is MDHEN and CDR2 is SYDVKM. CDR3 in DNA: TGTGCCAGCAGTTTTGGGGGGTCATACTACGAGCAGTACTTC. Amino acid sequence: CASSFGGSYYEQYF. The variable domain in full, completed from reference TRBV28 and TRBJ2-7, reads DVKVTQSSRYLVKRTGEKVFLECVQDMDHENMFWYRQDPGLGLRLIYFSYDVKMKEKGDIPEGYSVSREKKERFSLILESASTNQTSMYLCASSFGGSYYEQYFGPGTRLTVT.

This clonotype was counted at least ten times. The chain couples TRBV3-1 to TRBJ2-7; the D gene is possibly TRBD2 (5 bases). The V end was cut by 1 base, the J end by 2 bases, with 9 bases between. The CDR3 runs 14 residues. Per the germline V gene, CDR1 is LGHDT and CDR2 is YNNKEL (reference sequence). This CDR3 is CASSQVGGPYEQYF. The CDR3, as DNA: TGTGCCAGCAGCCAAGTCGGCGGGCCCTACGAGCAGTACTTC.

This clonotype was seen only a few times. The genes are TRBV28 and TRBJ2-5, with D maybe TRBD1 (6 bases). The DNA end is more similar to TRBJ2-7, so the J call may be wrong. The CDR3 covers 14 residues. CDR1 and CDR2 from the germline V gene are MDHEN and SYDVKM. CDR3 protein: CASTGGQLPREQYF. Here the CDR3 DNA reads TGTGCCAGCACAGGAGGACAGCTCCCCCGCGAGCAGTACTTC.